This T cell receptor beta chain emerged from a study of T cells expressing NK-cell markers. Overall study results and limits: Dominant NKG2C+ clonotypes accounted for roughly 1.0-7.0% of CD8+ T cells in over 5 donors.

Germline V gene sequence: CDR1 SGHDN, CDR2 FVKESK. The CDR3 loop spans 16 amino acids. As regards this clonotype: Its antigen remains unidentified.

TCRdb reworked the 5' RACE reads into one entry per CDR3 protein, no DNA. The sample data list about 170,000 distinct CDR3 sequences. The chain carries TRBV14 and TRBJ2-1; the TCRdb call, TRBD2, lacks DNA for checking. Specimen: blood T cells: a sorted CD56 or NKG2C T cell subset, CD4+ or CD8+ T cells, or bulk PBMC T cells (not recorded which). This receptor was obtained from a man aged 18 to 69 in good health. The CDR3 sequence: CASSHIAGGRWNEQFF.